Sequencing of this T cell receptor (beta chain) was carried out in a study of metastatic and nonmetastatic thyroid tumors (dated by TCRdb to between 2020 and 2021). With respect to the entire study: Repertoires from peripheral blood and from tumor or nodule tissue samples of malignant and benign thyroid patients were compared. On the study overall, not on this receptor specifically: In both blood and tumor samples, TCR beta diversity was reported to be significantly higher in malignant tumors than in benign nodules.

Reading from cysteine to phenylalanine, the CDR3 counts 13 amino acids. Only the CDR3 DNA is retained, 39 bases long and in frame from the first base. CDR1 LNHDA and CDR2 SQIVND are derived from the germline V gene (reference sequence). The germline ends are 11 bases apart after V is trimmed by 6 bases and J by 5 bases. Before undergoing thyroid surgery, none of the patients had been given any kind of treatment. Using T-cell receptor beta sequencing, the study looked back at clinical samples from patients collected from about 2011 to 2018. The table lists this clone with a few counts. Its antigen is currently not known. The record has no base qualities; no much larger clone is one base away. Preparation of the library involved PCR. TCRdb records Illumina HiSeq 4000 as the sequencer. High-throughput sequencing was used to profile the TCR beta-chain CDR3 region of each patient. On the study's bioinformatics: A classifier to discriminate distant-metastatic papillary thyroid cancer patients was built from CDR3 differences across clinicopathological groups. Repertoire diversity was assessed with the Shannon index, and tumor-blood repertoire similarity with the Morisita-Horn index. TCRdb passed the public sequencing reads through fastp at Q25 and MiXCR, retaining productive beta sequences. TCRdb, not the original authors, processed these V and J calls. Present in this sample are roughly 16,000 clones, 24% of which were seen just once. 10% to 15% of the sample is taken by the ten largest.

This TCR came from a male donor with papillary thyroid cancer or a benign thyroid nodule (not recorded which). Some clones in this sample may be carry-over from other donors' samples. The sequenced sample was tumor tissue. The sequence joins TRBV19 to TRBJ2-1; 6 matching bases give a weak D call of TRBD1. The DNA is as follows: TGTGCCAGTAGCGGACAGATGGACAATGAGCAGTTCTTC. This is translated as CASSGQMDNEQFF.